The 31 T cell receptor beta chains listed next were all sequenced from one sample in a study of Graves' ophthalmopathy and Graves' hyperthyroidism listed by TCRdb under 2018. The reads were generated on an Illumina HiSeq 2000. For repertoire sequencing, the TCR beta CDR3 regions were amplified from RNA transcripts. HTBI primers and the Qiagen OneStep RT-PCR kit were used in a first-round RT-PCR, which was followed by a second-round multiplex PCR, size selection and purification. TCRdb passed the public sequencing reads through fastp at Q25 and MiXCR, retaining productive beta sequences. One record per CDR3 amino acid sequence lists the most common genes and DNA. Counted in this sample were about 380,000 distinct CDR3 sequences; approximately 15% of them appeared once. Of the sample, 5.5% to 8% falls within the top ten clones. The specimen sequenced was peripheral blood. The receptors come from a woman aged 18 to 35 with stable Graves' hyperthyroidism. Donor details come from another sample of the same person, matched by shared clones.

This clonotype has just a few counts. A much larger clone lies one base from this, so it may be a read error. V gene TRBV2 combines with J gene TRBJ1-2; TRBD1 matches at 10 bases. This CDR3 comprises 13 residues. Germline loops: CDR1 SNHLY, CDR2 FYNNEI. The CDR3 region has the DNA TGTGTCAGCAGAGACAGGGGGCCTTATGGCTACACCTTC. Translation gives CVSRDRGPYGYTF.

This clonotype showed up many times. This rearrangement joins TRBV7-2 to TRBJ2-5; D gene uncertain. This CDR3 region has 12 residues. V gave up 0 bases and J gave up 5 bases, with 4 bases separating them. Per the germline V gene, CDR1 is SGHTA and CDR2 is FQGNSA. CDR3 bases: TGTGCCAGCAGCTTAGCCGTTGAGACCCAGTACTTC. This encodes CASSLAVETQYF.

The sample holds many counts of this clonotype. The gene calls are TRBV4-2 and TRBJ2-5; TRBD2 matches 11 bases. V shed 0 bases, J shed 5 bases, and the junction held 2 bases outside the gene matches. The CDR3 length is 15 residues. CDR1 LGHNA and CDR2 YNFKEQ come from the germline V gene. CDR3 coding DNA: TGTGCCAGCAGCCAAGAGACTAGCGGGGTGGAGACCCAGTACTTC. It is translated as CASSQETSGVETQYF.

Ten or more counts support this clonotype. The chain recombines TRBV5-1 with TRBJ1-2, with TRBD1 matching over 10 bases. The CDR3 has 15 amino acids. Losses at the gene ends were 4 bases for V and 7 bases for J; bases not matched to a gene: 10. Germline V gene sequence: CDR1 SGHRS, CDR2 YFSETQ. CDR3: CASSKARQGAGGYTF. The CDR3 DNA sequence: TGCGCCAGCAGCAAAGCGCGACAGGGGGCCGGTGGCTACACCTTC. Together with reference TRBV5-1 and TRBJ1-2, the CDR3 gives the full variable domain: KAGVTQTPRYLIKTRGQQVTLSCSPISGHRSVSWYQQTPGQGLQFLFEYFSETQRNKGNFPGRFSGRQFSNSRSEMNVSTLELGDSALYLCASSKARQGAGGYTFGSGTRLTVV.

The gene calls are TRBV28 and TRBJ1-6; perhaps TRBD1 as D (6 bases). Trimming took 3 bases from V and 3 from J, leaving 12 bases between them. This CDR3 comprises 16 residues. From germline, CDR1 is MDHEN and CDR2 SYDVKM. The CDR3 bases are TGTGCCAGCAGTTTCTACAGGGTAAACTATAATTCACCCCTCCACTTT. Translating it yields CASSFYRVNYNSPLHF.

This clonotype showed up many times. The DNA of the CDR3 is TGTGCCAGCAGCATTTCGGGGGGTGCAGAGACCCAGTACTTC. Its translation: CASSISGGAETQYF. The J gene is TRBJ2-5, the V gene TRBV27; 7 nucleotides match TRBD2. Germline trimming cut 6 bases from V and 4 bases from J; bases unmatched to any gene: 8. The germline V gene encodes CDR1 MNHEY and CDR2 SMNVEV (reference sequence). CDR3 length: 14 amino acids.

This clonotype has at least ten counts. The gene calls are TRBV29-1 and TRBJ2-5; D possibly corresponds to TRBD2 (5 bases). V lost 8 bases to trimming and J lost 1 base, with 20 bases between them. Germline assignment: CDR1 SQVTM and CDR2 ANQGSEA. CDR3 length: 15 residues. CDR3 bases: TGCAGCCAACTAGTCGGACCGACTCTCCAAGAGACCCAGTACTTC. It translates to CSQLVGPTLQETQYF. The full variable domain, completed using reference TRBV29-1 and TRBJ2-5, is SAVISQKPSRDICQRGTSLTIQCQVDSQVTMMFWYRQQPGQSLTLIATANQGSEATYESGFVIDKFPISRPNLTFSTLTVSNMSPEDSSIYLCSQLVGPTLQETQYFGPGTRLLVL.

This clonotype was found a few times. The chain recombines TRBV19 with TRBJ2-2; D is uncertain. Per germline, CDR1 LNHDA and CDR2 SQIVND (reference sequence). The CDR3 consists of 11 residues. V lost 8 bases, J lost 6 bases, and 7 bases lay in between. Here the CDR3 DNA reads TGTGCCAGTTTTAGCCCCGGGGAGCTGTTTTTT. Encoded protein: CASFSPGELFF.

This clonotype was seen only a few times. The V gene is TRBV7-3, the J gene TRBJ2-2; TRBD2 agrees at 9 bases. Unmatched junction bases numbered 2, after V lost 5 bases and J lost 4 bases. Germline assignment: CDR1 SGHTA and CDR2 FQGTGA. The CDR3 covers 14 residues. CDR3 loop: CASSELAGTGELFF. The CDR3 coding sequence is TGTGCCAGCAGCGAACTAGCGGGCACCGGGGAGCTGTTTTTT.

By its share, this clonotype is medium-sized. The rearrangement joins TRBV6-2 or TRBV6-3 to TRBJ1-1; 7 bases match TRBD1. Germline CDR1 and CDR2: MNHEY and SVGEGT. Trimming removed 5 bases from V and 6 bases from J; junction bases left unmatched: 3. This CDR3 region has 12 residues. In DNA form, the CDR3 reads TGTGCCAGCAGTCTGACAGGGTCTGAAGCTTTCTTT. Protein sequence: CASSLTGSEAFF.

This clonotype was observed at least ten times. The V and J genes are TRBV6-5 and TRBJ1-6; a possible D gene is TRBD1 (5 bases). Per germline, CDR1 MNHEY and CDR2 SVGAGI. Trimming removed 0 bases at V and 10 bases at J, with 10 bases between. This CDR3 has 14 residues. CDR3 in DNA: TGTGCCAGCAGTTACTCTCCAGGGCGATCACCCCTCCACTTT. Its translation: CASSYSPGRSPLHF.

This clonotype was recorded at least ten times. This sequence joins TRBV29-1 and TRBJ1-1; D remains ambiguous. The length of the CDR3 is 13 residues. Germline V CDR1 and CDR2: SQVTM, ANQGSEA. Trimming stripped 6 bases from V and 1 base from J, with 12 bases between. CDR3 sequence: CSVPPSQNTEAFF. The CDR3 DNA follows: TGCAGCGTCCCCCCCTCCCAGAACACTGAAGCTTTCTTT.

The sample holds many counts of this clonotype. This chain uses TRBV5-6 with TRBJ2-7; D ambiguous. Germline assignment: CDR1 SGHDT and CDR2 YYEEEE. Trimming took off 0 bases at V and 3 bases at J, with 7 bases between the two ends. The CDR3 is made up of 13 amino acids. The CDR3 DNA reads TGTGCCAGCAGCTTGGCATTCCTCTACGAGCAGTACTTC. Translation gives CASSLAFLYEQYF.

Many counts were recorded for this clonotype. The CDR3 DNA reads as TGTGCCAGCAGCTTAGCCCCGCGCAGGGAGCACTATGGCTACACCTTC. Encoded protein: CASSLAPRREHYGYTF. V usage is TRBV7-2 and J usage is TRBJ1-2; TRBD1 is a possible D gene (5 bases). With 0 bases removed from V and 3 bases from J, the gap between germline ends came to 14 bases. Germline CDR1 and CDR2: SGHTA and FQGNSA. The CDR3 spans 16 residues.

A note on this clonotype: A much larger clone differs by one base, so this may be a read error. The V and J genes are TRBV7-8 and TRBJ2-2; 7 bases line up with TRBD1. Germline V lookup: CDR1 SGHVS, CDR2 FQNEAQ. The CDR3 spans 16 residues. CDR3 sequence (DNA): TGTGTCAGCAGCTTAGCCTCAGGGGGTTTCACCGGGGAGCTGTTTTTT. Amino acid sequence: CVSSLASGGFTGELFF.

V gene TRBV12-3 or TRBV12-4 combines with J gene TRBJ1-1, with D possibly TRBD1 on 5 matching bases. The CDR3 is 14 amino acids. V lost 4 bases to trimming and J lost 6 bases, with 15 bases between them. For the CDR3, the DNA is TGTGCCAGCAGTTCCAGGGCAGGTAACGCTGAAGCTTTCTTT. Translated: CASSSRAGNAEAFF.

Details on this clonotype: A read error may produce the germline difference seen at one junction end. The rearrangement joins TRBV6-1 to TRBJ1-2; 9 bases match TRBD1. The CDR3 spans 14 residues. In germline, CDR1 is MNHNS, CDR2 SASEGT. The CDR3 DNA reads as TGTGCCATCAGTGGGGACAGGGATTTGGATTTCTACACCTTC. Translation: CAISGDRDLDFYTF.

Ten or more counts support this clonotype. The rearrangement joins TRBV6-1 to TRBJ2-5; 8 bases align to TRBD2. The junction had 3 bases not matched to a gene; V was cut back by 8 bases and J by 4 bases. The CDR3 runs to 12 residues. Germline V gene lookup returns CDR1 MNHNS and CDR2 SASEGT. The CDR3 loop is CASAGGPETQYF. DNA for the CDR3: TGTGCCAGCGCGGGGGGCCCAGAGACCCAGTACTTC.

This clonotype was counted ten times or more. J is TRBJ1-1 and V is TRBV6-2 or TRBV6-3, with D maybe TRBD1 (5 bases). Germline assignment: CDR1 MNHEY and CDR2 SVGEGT. V lost 5 bases, J lost 7 bases, and 20 bases lay in between. CDR3 length equals 15 residues. CDR3 coding DNA: TGTGCCAGCAGTCAGGAGAACCGTCCGGGGGGTGAAGCTTTCTTT. This encodes CASSQENRPGGEAFF.

Ten or more counts support this clonotype. The chain has TRBV7-2 and TRBJ2-7; 12 bases fit TRBD2. Trimming removed 0 bases from V and 2 bases from J; junction bases left unmatched: 5. This CDR3 contains 17 residues. Germline V CDR1 and CDR2: SGHTA, FQGNSA. The CDR3 region has the DNA TGTGCCAGCAGCTTAGCGCAGACTAGCGGGGGCGCCTACGAGCAGTACTTC. It yields the protein CASSLAQTSGGAYEQYF.

This clonotype has at least ten counts. The chain links TRBV6-1 to TRBJ2-7, with D possibly being TRBD1 (6 bases). Trimming removed 6 bases from V and 4 bases from J, with 19 bases in between. Germline-derived CDR1 and CDR2 are MNHNS and SASEGT. CDR3 length: 15 amino acids. This CDR3 reads CASSQAGTLGYEQYF. CDR3 in DNA: TGTGCCAGCAGCCAAGCCGGGACACTTGGGTACGAGCAGTACTTC.

This clonotype has a count of ten or more. The V and J genes are TRBV6-5 and TRBJ1-1, with 10 positions matching TRBD1. The CDR3 has 20 residues. The trim removed 6 bases at V and 1 base at J, leaving 20 bases unmatched. Per the germline V gene, CDR1 is MNHEY and CDR2 is SVGAGI. The CDR3 reads CASRPDRGLRINYGNTEAFF. DNA for the CDR3: TGTGCCAGCAGACCCGACAGGGGGCTAAGGATTAATTACGGGAACACTGAAGCTTTCTTT.

At least ten counts were recorded for this clonotype. The rearrangement uses TRBV7-8 and TRBJ1-2; 7 nucleotides line up with TRBD1. V trimming: 5 bases; J trimming: 12 bases; junction bases outside the gene matches: 9. In germline, CDR1 is SGHVS, CDR2 FQNEAQ. CDR3 length: 12 residues. CDR3 coding DNA: TGTGCCAGCAGCGCGGGACAGCTAACCAACACCTTC. As protein: CASSAGQLTNTF.

This clonotype appeared many times. The rearrangement links TRBV5-1 to TRBJ1-1; 12 bases align to TRBD1. The CDR3 has 17 residues. The germline CDR1 and CDR2 sequences are SGHRS and YFSETQ. V lost 2 bases and J lost 0; bases outside the gene matches: 5. The CDR3 DNA sequence: TGCGCCAGCAGCTTTGGGACAGGGGGCGGTCTGAACACTGAAGCTTTCTTT. Amino acids: CASSFGTGGGLNTEAFF.

This clonotype was detected ten times or more. The V gene is TRBV6-5, the J gene TRBJ2-5; TRBD1 or TRBD2 may be the D gene (6 bases each). The CDR3 totals 13 residues. Germline CDR1 and CDR2: MNHEY and SVGAGI. The V end was cut by 8 bases, the J end by 7 bases, with 17 bases between. CDR3 coding DNA: TGTGCCAGCCTTGACGGGGGCAGGGTGACCCAGTACTTC. Amino acid sequence: CASLDGGRVTQYF.

This clonotype was picked up many times. The chain joins TRBV28 to TRBJ1-5; TRBD1 matches 7 bases. Germline trimming cut 2 bases from V and 8 bases from J; bases unmatched to any gene: 12. Germline V gene data show CDR1 as MDHEN and CDR2 as SYDVKM. The CDR3 runs 16 residues. The CDR3 nucleotides read TGTGCCAGCAGTTTAAAACAGGGGACGCAATGGGAGCCCCAGCATTTT. Translated, it gives CASSLKQGTQWEPQHF.

This clonotype came up many times. J is TRBJ1-1 and V is TRBV24-1; no clear D. CDR1 is KGHDR and CDR2 is SFDVKD in the germline V gene. This CDR3 spans 14 amino acids. Trimming took off 6 bases at V and 4 bases at J, with 14 bases between the two ends. CDR3 in amino acids: CATSSGRGSTEAFF. CDR3 nucleotide sequence: TGTGCCACCAGTTCGGGCCGGGGTAGCACTGAAGCTTTCTTT.

This clonotype showed up many times. The chain employs TRBV20-1 and TRBJ1-5, with D tentatively TRBD1 (5 bases). CDR3 length: 13 residues. Deletions cut 6 bases from V and 4 bases from J, with 13 bases between. Germline CDR1 DFQATT, CDR2 SNEGSKA (reference sequence). The CDR3 DNA reads as TGCAGTGCATCTCAGGGTTGGAATCAGCCCCAGCATTTT. This sequence encodes CSASQGWNQPQHF.

This clonotype was detected only a few times. The CDR3 ends on some other residue instead of the conserved phenylalanine or tryptophan, so this is likely a read error. V usage is TRBV25-1 and J usage is TRBJ1-1; D is ambiguous. Trimming pared 9 bases from V and 0 bases from J, leaving 14 bases between. Looked up from germline, CDR1 is MGHDK and CDR2 is SYGVNS. The CDR3 totals 14 residues. In DNA form, the CDR3 reads TGTGCCAGTTCGACTGAACTTGTGAACACTGAAGCTTTCCTT. Amino acid sequence: CASSTELVNTEAFL.

This clonotype was recorded many times. The J gene is TRBJ2-7, the V gene TRBV19; 10 nucleotides line up with TRBD1. The CDR3 length is 14 residues. Trimming at V came to 5 bases and at J to 5 bases, leaving 6 bases not matched to a gene. From germline, CDR1 is LNHDA and CDR2 SQIVND (reference sequence). CDR3 DNA sequence: TGTGCCAGTAGTCGCGGACAGGGGGGCCACGAGCAGTACTTC. Amino acids: CASSRGQGGHEQYF.

This clonotype was seen repeatedly, ten times or more. The V call is TRBV11-1, the J call TRBJ2-2; TRBD1 matches 9 bases. The germline gives CDR1 SGHAT, CDR2 FQDESV (reference sequence). The V gene end was trimmed by 0 bases and the J gene end by 6 bases; junction bases not matched to a gene: 8. There are 17 residues in the CDR3. The CDR3 reads CASSLASGTGRAGELFF. CDR3 nucleotide sequence: TGTGCCAGCAGCTTAGCTTCCGGGACAGGGCGGGCCGGGGAGCTGTTTTTT.